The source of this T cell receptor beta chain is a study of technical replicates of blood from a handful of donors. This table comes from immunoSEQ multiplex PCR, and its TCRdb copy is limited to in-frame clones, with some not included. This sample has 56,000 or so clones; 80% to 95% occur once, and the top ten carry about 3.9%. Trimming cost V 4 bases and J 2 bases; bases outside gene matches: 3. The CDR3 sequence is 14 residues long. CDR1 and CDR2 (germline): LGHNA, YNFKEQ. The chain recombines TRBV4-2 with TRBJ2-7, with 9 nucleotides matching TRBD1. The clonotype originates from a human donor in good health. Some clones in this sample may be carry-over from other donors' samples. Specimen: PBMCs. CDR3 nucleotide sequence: TGTGCCAGCAGCCGGGACAGGGCAACCTACGAGCAGTACTTC. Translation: CASSRDRATYEQYF.